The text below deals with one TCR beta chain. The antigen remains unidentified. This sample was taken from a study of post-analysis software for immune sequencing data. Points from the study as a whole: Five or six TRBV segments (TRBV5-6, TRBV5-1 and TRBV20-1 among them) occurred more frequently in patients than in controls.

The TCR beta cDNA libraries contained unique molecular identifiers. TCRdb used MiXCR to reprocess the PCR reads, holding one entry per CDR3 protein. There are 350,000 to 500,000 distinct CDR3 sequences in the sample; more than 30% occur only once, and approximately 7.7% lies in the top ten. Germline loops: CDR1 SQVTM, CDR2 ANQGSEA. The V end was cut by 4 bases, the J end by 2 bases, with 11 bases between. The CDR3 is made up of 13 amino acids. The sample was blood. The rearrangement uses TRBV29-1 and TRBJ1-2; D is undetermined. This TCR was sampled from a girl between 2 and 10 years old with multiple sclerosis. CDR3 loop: CSVVPLLNYGYTF. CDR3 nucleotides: TGCAGCGTTGTTCCTTTGTTAAACTATGGCTACACCTTC. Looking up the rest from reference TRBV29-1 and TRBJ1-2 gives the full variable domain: SAVISQKPSRDICQRGTSLTIQCQVDSQVTMMFWYRQQPGQSLTLIATANQGSEATYESGFVIDKFPISRPNLTFSTLTVSNMSPEDSSIYLCSVVPLLNYGYTFGSGTRLTVV.